These T cell receptor beta chains were read from a single sample in a study of blood T cell repertoires in COVID-19. Assay used: immunoSEQ multiplex PCR; TCRdb lists only in-frame clones, some missing. The table includes over 20,000 clones, 83% detected once. Sequenced: peripheral blood. Source of these receptors: a human donor in a cohort sampled during active COVID-19. Both conserved end residues are part of each CDR3. A D gene is named only where the DNA matches it firmly. Part of the rows lack a size; the others show once, few, many or a class for expanded clones.

>TRBD1|TRBV3-1/TRBV3-2|TRBJ1-6|.
TGTGCCAGCAGCCCTACAGGGGGAGTTTCACCCCTCCACTTT
CASSPTGGVSPLHF
>TRBD1|TRBV5-6|TRBJ2-2|.
TGTGCCAGCAGCCTCTCGACAGGGGGGTACACCGGGGAGCTGTTTTTT
CASSLSTGGYTGELFF
>.|TRBV15|TRBJ2-1|once
TGTGCCACCAGCAGTGGCGGCACTGAGCAGTTCTTC
CATSSGGTEQFF
>.|TRBV7-6|TRBJ2-3|.
TGTGCCAGCAGCTTAGACGGGTACCCGCCGGATACGCAGTATTTT
CASSLDGYPPDTQYF
>.|TRBV5-1|TRBJ2-5|.
TGCGCCAGCAGCGGCGGGCCTACCGTGAAGACCCAGTACTTC
CASSGGPTVKTQYF
>TRBD1|TRBV9|TRBJ2-3|.
TGTGCCAGCAGCGTAGTAGGGGGCCCAGATACGCAGTATTTT
CASSVVGGPDTQYF
>.|TRBV18|TRBJ2-3|.
TGTGCCAGCTCACCCAGGTCGGATACGCAGTATTTT
CASSPRSDTQYF
>.|TRBV5-6|TRBJ2-4|.
TGTGCCAGCACCGCGGGGATAGCCAAAAACATTCAGTACTTC
CASTAGIAKNIQYF
>.|TRBV6-1|TRBJ2-1|once
TGTGCCAGCAGTGCGAGGATCACCTTCACTTGGAGAGAGCAGTTCTTC
CASSARITFTWREQFF
>.|TRBV6-5|TRBJ1-2|few
TGTGCCAGCAGTCTTACAGGGAAGTACGGCTACACCTTC
CASSLTGKYGYTF
>TRBD1|TRBV10-2|TRBJ2-3|.
TGCGCCAGCACTGGACAGGGAGGCGCAGATACGCAGTATTTT
CASTGQGGADTQYF
>.|TRBV5-1|TRBJ2-3|few
TGCGCCAGCAGCTACGGACTCCGCACAGATACGCAGTATTTT
CASSYGLRTDTQYF
>TRBD1|TRBV2|TRBJ1-1|few
TGTGCCAGCAGGAGAGGAGGGGGCGAAGGGAACACTGAAGCTTTCTTT
CASRRGGGEGNTEAFF
>.|TRBV25-1|TRBJ1-6|.
TGTGCCAGCAGTGGGACCCAAACAGGGAGCTCCTATAATTCACCCCTCCACTTT
CASSGTQTGSSYNSPLHF
>TRBD2|TRBV6-5|TRBJ2-2|.
TGTGCCAGCACCCCGGGACTAGACACCGGGGAGCTGTTTTTT
CASTPGLDTGELFF
>.|TRBV11-2|TRBJ1-1|.
TGTGCCAGCAGCCGAACTTATACGTCTAGTGCTGAAGCTTTCTTT
CASSRTYTSSAEAFF
>.|TRBV30|TRBJ2-7|.
TGTGCCTGGAGTTTCCTCCCCACAGGGGAGCAGTACTTC
CAWSFLPTGEQYF
>.|TRBV18|TRBJ1-1|once
TGTGCCAGCTCACCACCGCACAGTAACACTGAAGCTTTCTTT
CASSPPHSNTEAFF
>.|TRBV6-1|TRBJ2-1|.
TGTGCCAGCAGTGATCTCCGACAGGTAATTGATGAGCAGTTCTTC
CASSDLRQVIDEQFF
>.|TRBV29-1|TRBJ2-7|.
TGCAGCGTTGAAGATGACAGAACATGGGAGCAGTACTTC
CSVEDDRTWEQYF
>.|TRBV5-1|TRBJ1-1|.
TGCGCCAGCAGCCCCCCCCGGGAGCCGAACACTGAAGCTTTCTTT
CASSPPREPNTEAFF
>.|TRBV9|TRBJ1-3|.
TGTGCCAGCAGCGTTGGGGGGACTGGAAACACCATATATTTT
CASSVGGTGNTIYF
>.|TRBV7-8|TRBJ2-1|.
TGTGCCAGCAGCTTAGGTGGCAGGGCTATGCCTAATGAGCAGTTCTTC
CASSLGGRAMPNEQFF
>TRBD2|TRBV19|TRBJ2-2|.
TGTGCCAGTAGTATAGTGGCTAGCGGGGGGGTGAACACCGGGGAGCTGTTTTTT
CASSIVASGGVNTGELFF
>.|TRBV7-9|TRBJ1-1|.
TGTGCCAGCAGCTTAGATACTTCGGAAGCTTTCTTT
CASSLDTSEAFF
>.|TRBV20-1|TRBJ1-4|.
TGCAGTGCTAGAGATAAGGGGGAACTGTTTTTT
CSARDKGELFF
>.|TRBV2|TRBJ2-6|.
TGTGCCAGCACCCCTGACTTTTCCTCTGGGGCCAACGTCCTGACTTTC
CASTPDFSSGANVLTF
>.|TRBV2|TRBJ2-5|.
TGTGCCAGCAGTCTAAAAACTAGAGCCCAAGAGACCCAGTACTTC
CASSLKTRAQETQYF
>.|TRBV21-1|TRBJ1-5|.
TGTGCCAGCAGCAAAAATCCTATCGGGGGGTGTCAGCCCCAGCATTTT
CASSKNPIGGCQPQHF
>TRBD1|TRBV18|TRBJ1-2|.
TGTGCCAGCTCACCCTGGACAGGGGGCGGCTACACCTTC
CASSPWTGGGYTF
>.|TRBV5-5|TRBJ1-2|.
TGTGCCAGCAGTTGGGGGCGTAGGGGAGATGGCTACACCTTC
CASSWGRRGDGYTF
>.|TRBV5-1|TRBJ1-2|.
TGCGCCAGCAGCTGGGGCCCCGCTGACAGCTATGGCTACACCTTC
CASSWGPADSYGYTF
>TRBD2|TRBV7-2|TRBJ2-5|.
TGTGCCAGCAGCTTGGCGGGGGGCTCCCAAGAGACCCAGTACTTC
CASSLAGGSQETQYF
>.|TRBV3-1/TRBV3-2|TRBJ1-4|few
TGTGCCAGCAGCCCGACCAGCGTTAATGAAAAACTGTTTTTT
CASSPTSVNEKLFF
>.|TRBV9|TRBJ2-1|.
TGTGCCAGCAGCGTAGCAGTGACAGCCGCCGATGAGCAGTTCTTC
CASSVAVTAADEQFF
>TRBD1|TRBV11-1|TRBJ2-3|.
TGTGCCAGCAGCTTAGGGAGGACAGGCGGAAATACGCAGTATTTT
CASSLGRTGGNTQYF
>.|TRBV19|TRBJ1-5|.
TGTGCCAGTAGTCCAGAGGGCCGGCATCAGCCCCAGCATTTT
CASSPEGRHQPQHF
>TRBD1|TRBV5-1|TRBJ1-3|.
TGCGCCAGCAGCCGGGACAGGGCATCTGGAAACACCATATATTTT
CASSRDRASGNTIYF
>TRBD1|TRBV6-1|TRBJ2-5|.
TGTGCCAGCAGTGAAAGACAGGGGGGCTCACGAGAGACCCAGTACTTC
CASSERQGGSRETQYF
>.|TRBV28|TRBJ2-5|few
TGTGCCAGCAGTTGGTATAGGGCAGGGGAGACCCAGTACTTC
CASSWYRAGETQYF
>TRBD1|TRBV6-6|TRBJ1-2|.
TGTGCCAGCAGTTACCGTCCCGGGACAGGGTATGGCTACACCTTC
CASSYRPGTGYGYTF
>TRBD1|TRBV2|TRBJ1-2|few
TGTGCCAGCAGGACATCGAACAGGGGGAACAGTGGCTACACCTTC
CASRTSNRGNSGYTF
>.|TRBV5-1|TRBJ2-3|.
TGCGCCAGCAGCCCAACTAGCACAGATACGCAGTATTTT
CASSPTSTDTQYF
>.|TRBV11-2|TRBJ1-3|.
TGTGCCAGCAGCTTAGTGCTGAGCTCTGGAAACACCATATATTTT
CASSLVLSSGNTIYF